This T cell receptor (beta chain) was sequenced during a study of cytomegalovirus exposure and HLA in healthy donors (dated by TCRdb to the late 2010s). About the study as a whole: An earlier analysis of approximately 600 of the donors reported 250 to 300 Gb of sequence data and around 120 million unique TCR beta sequences from 150 million to 200 million T cells. Approximately 310 gigabases of sequencing data and approximately 84 million unique TCR sequences were included in an early release covering roughly 700 HLA-typed donors. Among the roughly 400 genotyped donors, around 81% belonged to the genetic ancestry cluster associated with self-reported Caucasian donors. The study was designed to test whether signatures of past pathogen exposure could be identified by cataloging public T cell receptors. Using immunosequencing, the study profiled T cell repertoires from fewer than 700 subjects and related those repertoires to cytomegalovirus serostatus. In addition to the first cohort of approximately 650 subjects, a separate validation cohort of around 110 different subjects was used. To predict cytomegalovirus infection status, the study brought together high-throughput TCR immunosequencing, statistical association of individual TCRs with disease status, and machine learning. To study patterns of TCR occurrence, a later analysis re-analyzed previously published TCR beta repertoires from several hundred donors and added high-resolution HLA genotyping. Rather than drawing on any new phenotypic data, the later analysis identified candidate immune exposures from TCR beta sequences and the way those sequences occurred across donors. An earlier analysis of several hundred of the donors applied high-throughput TCR beta sequencing to assess whether each TCR beta V gene segment acted as functional or pseudogenic. Donor age, sex, ethnicity and CMV serostatus were compiled together with the repertoire data. A later genetic analysis took genome-wide SNP genotypes for about three fifths of the roughly 670 donors and used that subset as a discovery cohort. Every discovery cohort repertoire had been produced on one sequencing platform. Class I and class II HLA loci were covered by the typing at four-digit resolution. The number of typed donors differed by locus: roughly 629-640 for A, B, C, DRB1 and DQB1; approximately 520 for DQA1; 606 for DPA1; and some 470 for DPB1. Four to six DR-DQ haplotypes were handled as single units for association and clustering because linkage in the cohort was strong. Among roughly 400 genotyped donors of the cohort, an average of around 250,000 unique TCR beta nucleotide sequences was sequenced per donor, of which about 18% were non-productive. General study outcomes and caveats: An earlier analysis of approximately 590 of the donors showed that most TCR beta V segments appeared in productive rearrangements either about 90% or about 30% of the time, which broadly matched IMGT annotations. Cytomegalovirus status was reported to be diagnosed by the classifier with high specificity and sensitivity in both the original and validation cohorts. Specific HLA alleles were associated with 15,000 to 20,000 TCR beta sequences at a false discovery rate of 0.05 in a later analysis. Linkage disequilibrium might explain the correlated functional status among segregating V segments, but an unknown experimental factor could not be ruled out. Because HLA typing was missing for some donors at each locus, association tests included only the typed subset. The study listed 164 TCR beta chains as associated with cytomegalovirus. The authors suggested that the approach could potentially be extended to other disease states and immunological phenotypes. CMV serostatus was the only immune exposure information available for the cohort. Sequencing depth was assumed to be roughly uniform across donors in the presence/absence analyses, though that assumption may not hold. Because the 87-base-pair reads could not distinguish some IMGT-functional V segments, including TRBV6-2 and TRBV6-3, those segments were excluded. Because counts were too low, approximately 18 rarely observed V segments, including chromosome 9 orphons, were excluded from the earlier analysis of several hundred of the donors. Compared with equally common non-associated chains, HLA-associated TCR beta chains in a later analysis were more clonally expanded and had lower generation probabilities. An association between a missense DCLRE1C variant and V-gene and J-gene trimming of TCR beta chains was found in a later genetic analysis and replicated in an independent cohort. In a later analysis, several top co-occurrence clusters were reported to appear linked to parvovirus B19, influenza, CMV and Epstein-Barr virus. Only TCR beta chains were sequenced in this cohort, and the absence of alpha or paired-chain data limited detectable features. A further reported finding was that TCR beta sequences accurately predicted the HLA-A and HLA-B alleles for most subjects in the first cohort. Three of the identified cytomegalovirus-associated TCR beta chains were confirmed in vitro to be specific for cytomegalovirus antigens. Most CMV-associated TCR beta chains appeared to be HLA-restricted in a later analysis, and the HLA associations seemed to be driven largely by CMV exposure. While some public TCRs were present in many individuals, most TCR sequences turned up only very rarely across donors. A cluster of highly shared sequence variants was judged likely to be a technical artifact of the sequencing pipeline. Strong co-occurrence of HLA alleles, especially DR and DQ, made assigning TCR associations to individual alleles difficult. According to a later genetic analysis, donors in an Asian-associated ancestry cluster had fewer N-insertions in productive TCRs than the approximately 670-donor mean. According to a later analysis, TCR association rates differed among HLA loci, with DRB1 alleles showing the most associated TCRs and HLA-C alleles showing the fewest.

The cohort was made up of 650 to 700 healthy bone marrow donors. Cohort members were all nominally healthy when sampled, although unrecorded immune exposures were likely present. The donor was CMV seropositive and was included in the group of 290 or so seropositive cohort members. Every donor gave a peripheral blood sample, and the peripheral blood mononuclear cells from that sample were used for TCR beta sequencing. The Qiagen DNeasy Blood Extraction Kit was used to extract genomic DNA from the blood cell samples. Libraries came from the immunoSEQ multiplex PCR assay. For the multiplex PCR, a mixture combining 60 forward primers for TCR Vbeta segments and 13 reverse primers for TCR Jbeta segments was used. Amplification of the CDR3 region of rearranged TCR beta genes was performed with a multiplex PCR assay on genomic DNA. The Illumina HiSeq System was used to sequence the amplified TCR beta libraries as 87-base-pair reads. From the authors' description of their analysis: Across the 640 or so repertoires, a later analysis counted 60 million to 90 million unique TCR beta chains, roughly 11 million of which were shared by at least two donors. Raw reads were error-corrected and collapsed into unique sequences by a nearest-neighbor algorithm in which closely related sequences were merged to remove PCR and sequencing errors. V, D and J gene segments were assigned by aligning CDR3 sequences to IMGT reference sequences. Each retained sequence needed at least a six-nucleotide match to both a V gene segment and a J gene segment. Rearrangements were called productive when the CDR3 lacked stop codons and stayed in frame with V and J; all others were non-productive. CDR3 was defined according to IMGT convention as the region running from the second conserved V-encoded cysteine to the conserved J-encoded phenylalanine. Sequences without an unambiguous match to a single V gene segment were excluded from the earlier analysis of several hundred of the donors. An earlier analysis of several hundred of the donors called V segments functional above 56.7% productive rearrangements and segregating when the between-donor standard deviation exceeded 5%. To diagnose cytomegalovirus status from the catalog of TCR beta chain sequences, a statistical classification framework was built. V and J gene assignment, in a later analysis, came from comparing TCR nucleotide sequences with IMGT/GENE-DB human TR gene sequences. Using the TCRdist pipeline, a later analysis assigned CDR3 sequences along with most-parsimonious VDJ recombination scenarios. A later analysis defined each TCR beta chain by its CDR3 amino acid sequence plus V-gene family, and excluded reads lacking a unique V-gene family. In a later analysis, 450 to 600 highly shared, low-generation-probability nucleotide sequences were removed to address suspected cross-contamination and a sequencing artifact. In a later analysis, a clonal expansion index was calculated for each public chain from normalized within-repertoire ranks of inferred template counts. In a later analysis, generation probabilities were computed with a VDJ recombination model fitted to out-of-frame rearrangements, and the resulting probabilities were checked against IGoR. A later analysis scored TCR-TCR, TCR-HLA and TCR-CMV co-occurrence with hypergeometric tests, applying a repertoire-size bias correction to TCR pairs. In a later analysis, false discovery rates were estimated by permuting HLA or CMV assignments 20 times. In a later analysis, co-occurring TCRs were grouped using DBSCAN, and TCRdist sequence similarity was added for clustering within HLA-allele-positive subsets. Repertoires with fewer than 30,000 or more than 120,000 public chains, plus five repertoires with anomalous nucleotide sharing, were excluded from co-occurrence clustering. Drawn from immuneACCESS, this table holds only the in-frame rearrangements with V and J called that TCRdb kept. Clones are partly lost; checked studies trace under half to an unresolved V gene and leave the rest unexplained. That table is the source of V, J and clone size, and D and trimming were worked out from the DNA. The sample includes over 150,000 clones, with 70% to 80% observed a single time. Of the sample, 7.7% is held by the ten largest clones.

CDR1 and CDR2, looked up from the germline V gene (reference sequence), are MNHEY and SMNVEV. Relative to germline, V is missing 3 bases and J is missing 3 bases, with 8 bases of the junction outside any gene match. The CDR3, cysteine through phenylalanine, is 16 amino acids long. Only CDR3 DNA remains: 48 bases, in frame from the first base. As for this clone: There is no known antigen for this receptor. Base qualities are not at hand, and no much larger clone is one base apart.

The rearranged segments are TRBV27 and TRBJ2-1, and TRBD2 matches 7 of the central bases. The specimen was PBMCs. The sequence was obtained from a man aged 30-40 years in good health and CMV-seropositive. The CDR3 sequence is CASSFALARYYNEQFF. The nucleotide sequence reads TGTGCCAGCAGTTTCGCACTAGCGAGATACTACAATGAGCAGTTCTTC.